A single sample is the source of the 25 T cell receptor beta chains below, sequenced in a study of ipilimumab plus nivolumab after autologous stem cell transplantation. Profiling relied on immunoSEQ multiplex PCR, and the TCRdb table lists in-frame clones only, not all of them. The sample lists some 10,000 clones; around 84% were seen once. The source was PBMCs, collected in a trial of ipilimumab plus nivolumab as post-transplant consolidation. Every receptor here comes from a male donor with diffuse large B-cell lymphoma.

CDR3 amino acids: CASSMVGTSYNEQFF. CDR3 bases: TGTGCCAGCAGCATGGTGGGGACGTCCTACAATGAGCAGTTCTTC. The chain uses TRBV5-8 and TRBJ2-1; D may match TRBD1 or TRBD2 (5 bases each). Germline V gene data show CDR1 as SGHTS and CDR2 as YDEGEE. V was cut by 4 bases and J by 1 base, with 12 bases left in between. The CDR3 is 15 residues long.

V usage is TRBV6-1 and J usage is TRBJ2-5; D is perhaps TRBD1 (6 bases). The V and J ends lost 4 bases and 2 bases respectively, with 11 bases between them. The CDR3 has 14 residues. From germline, CDR1 is MNHNS and CDR2 SASEGT. CDR3: CASSVRQAQETQYF. The DNA of the CDR3 is TGTGCCAGCAGTGTGAGACAGGCTCAAGAGACCCAGTACTTC.

The rearrangement uses TRBV13 and TRBJ1-2; 7 bases agree with TRBD1. CDR1 PRHDT and CDR2 FYEKMQ come from the germline V gene (reference sequence). This CDR3 comprises 16 residues. The J segment lost 0 bases and the V segment lost 4 bases, leaving 8 bases of the junction unmatched. The CDR3 loop reads CASSSRTGPTNYGYTF. As DNA, the CDR3 is TGTGCCAGCAGCTCAAGGACAGGACCCACTAACTATGGCTACACCTTC. Full variable domain (rest looked up from reference TRBV13 and TRBJ1-2): AAGVIQSPRHLIKEKRETATLKCYPIPRHDTVYWYQQGPGQDPQFLISFYEKMQSDKGSIPDRFSAQQFSDYHSELNMSSLELGDSALYFCASSSRTGPTNYGYTFGSGTRLTVV.

The chain recombines TRBV19 with TRBJ2-7; 8 bases map to TRBD2. The CDR3 has 17 residues. J gave up 0 bases and V 2 bases, and 9 bases lay outside the gene matches. CDR1 LNHDA and CDR2 SQIVND come from the germline V gene (reference sequence). Here the CDR3 DNA reads TGTGCCAGTAGTATAAATCGAGGTAGCGGGACCTCCTACGAGCAGTACTTC. It yields the protein CASSINRGSGTSYEQYF.

Sample share makes this clone medium-sized (0.01 to 0.1%). The rearrangement joins TRBV7-9 to TRBJ2-7; D tentatively reads TRBD1 or TRBD2 (6 bases each). Germline V gives CDR1 SEHNR, CDR2 FQNEAQ (reference sequence). The V and J ends lost 7 bases and 6 bases respectively, with 10 bases between them. This CDR3 spans 11 amino acids. CDR3 DNA: TGTGCCAGCAACTCGGGGGCCGAGCAGTACTTC. It translates to CASNSGAEQYF.

The gene calls are TRBV28 and TRBJ2-5; TRBD1 matches 8 bases. V was pared by 5 bases and J by 4 bases, with 3 bases of the junction left unmatched. CDR3 length: 13 residues. Germline CDR1 is MDHEN and CDR2 is SYDVKM. CDR3 coding DNA: TGTGCCAGCAGTAGGACAGGGCGAGAGACCCAGTACTTC. Amino acid sequence: CASSRTGRETQYF.

This sequence joins TRBV7-9 and TRBJ2-7, with 9 bases matching TRBD1. V lost 4 bases, J lost 6 bases, and 13 bases stayed unmatched. Germline lookup yields CDR1 SEHNR and CDR2 FQNEAQ (reference sequence). This CDR3 has 16 residues. Written as DNA, the CDR3 is TGTGCCAGCAGCTCCTGGGACAGGGAAAACCGGGGCGAGCAGTACTTC. This gives the protein CASSSWDRENRGEQYF. The whole variable domain, filled in from reference TRBV7-9 and TRBJ2-7, reads DTGVSQNPRHKITKRGQNVTFRCDPISEHNRLYWYRQTLGQGPEFLTYFQNEAQLEKSRLLSDRFSAERPKGSFSTLEIQRTEQGDSAMYLCASSSWDRENRGEQYFGPGTRLTVT.

J is TRBJ2-1 and V is TRBV7-9, with 7 bases matching TRBD1. CDR3 length: 11 residues. CDR1 and CDR2 from the germline V gene are SEHNR and FQNEAQ (reference sequence). With 4 bases clipped from V and 15 bases from J, the junction kept 6 bases outside the gene matches. CDR3 sequence (DNA): TGTGCCAGCAGCTCGTGGGACAGCCGGTTCTTC. This encodes CASSSWDSRFF.

The chain is built from TRBV28 and TRBJ1-1; D gene uncertain. Germline V gene lookup returns CDR1 MDHEN and CDR2 SYDVKM. V gave up 3 bases and J gave up 14 bases, with 13 bases separating them. The CDR3 totals 11 residues. As DNA, the CDR3 is TGTGCCAGCAGTTTCGACCGCATTGGGTTCTTT. Its translation is CASSFDRIGFF. The full variable domain, with the rest looked up from reference TRBV28 and TRBJ1-1, is DVKVTQSSRYLVKRTGEKVFLECVQDMDHENMFWYRQDPGLGLRLIYFSYDVKMKEKGDIPEGYSVSREKKERFSLILESASTNQTSMYLCASSFDRIGFFGQGTRLTVV.

The rearrangement uses TRBV6-6 and TRBJ2-5; D may correspond to TRBD1 or TRBD2 (5 bases each). The J call may be incorrect, as the DNA end agrees better with TRBJ2-7. The V gene's germline CDR1 is MNHNY and CDR2 SVGAGI (reference sequence). This CDR3 region has 14 residues. The CDR3 region is CASSYVGRAYEQYF. Written as DNA, the CDR3 is TGTGCCAGCAGTTACGTGGGACGGGCCTACGAGCAGTACTTC.

The V and J genes are TRBV25-1 and TRBJ1-4; D may be TRBD1 (6 bases). CDR3 length: 15 amino acids. Germline V gives CDR1 MGHDK, CDR2 SYGVNS. The V end lost 1 base, the J end lost 3 bases, and 9 bases lay between the germline ends. CDR3 nucleotide sequence: TGTGCCAGCAGTGAATTCTGGGGGCCTAATGAAAAACTGTTTTTT. It is translated as CASSEFWGPNEKLFF.

Only a few counts were recorded for this clone. This chain uses TRBV2 with TRBJ2-1; weak D call: TRBD2 (5 bases). Germline values: CDR1 SNHLY, CDR2 FYNNEI. The V and J ends lost 6 bases and 9 bases respectively, with 12 bases between them. The CDR3 length is 12 residues. CDR3 coding DNA: TGTGCCAGCAGGCTAGCTGGTGCTGAGCAGTTCTTC. Its translation: CASRLAGAEQFF.

The chain combines TRBV28 with TRBJ1-2; 7 bases align to TRBD1. V gave up 8 bases and J gave up 2 bases; unmatched junction bases: 5. The CDR3 extends over 13 amino acids. Per germline, CDR1 MDHEN and CDR2 SYDVKM. Here the CDR3 DNA reads TGTGCCAGCGGGATACAGGGGAACTATGGCTACACCTTC. It translates to CASGIQGNYGYTF.

The V call is TRBV19, the J call TRBJ1-1; D unresolved. CDR1 and CDR2 from the germline V gene are LNHDA and SQIVND (reference sequence). The CDR3 consists of 13 residues. V was cut by 3 bases and J by 1 base, with 6 bases left in between. CDR3 bases: TGTGCCAGTAGTATTTTCGAGAACACTGAAGCTTTCTTT. It yields the protein CASSIFENTEAFF.

This clone was observed a handful of times. At one boundary the junction diverges from the germline segment, which might be a read error. This chain connects TRBV28 to TRBJ1-4; perhaps TRBD1 as D (5 bases). Germline V CDR1 and CDR2: MDHEN, SYDVKM. The CDR3 has 15 amino acids. The CDR3 sequence: CASSYSRQLREKLFF. The CDR3 DNA follows: TGTGCCAGCAGTTATAGCCGACAGTTACGTGAAAAGCTGTTTTTT.

This clone was counted only a few times. This chain connects TRBV9 to TRBJ2-3; D unresolved. Between the trimmed V and J ends, which lost 0 bases and 0 bases, there was a span of 2 bases. CDR1 and CDR2 from the germline V gene are SGDLS and YYNGEE. There are 13 residues in the CDR3. The CDR3 bases are TGTGCCAGCAGCGTAGTAAGCACAGATACGCAGTATTTT. Encoded protein: CASSVVSTDTQYF.

CDR3 DNA sequence: TGTGCCACCAGCAGGGGGGCAGGAAACACCATATATTTT. It specifies CATSRGAGNTIYF. The V gene is TRBV15, the J gene TRBJ1-3, with a possible D match to TRBD1 (6 bases). Between the trimmed V and J ends, which lost 3 bases and 4 bases, there was a span of 7 bases. Germline lookup yields CDR1 LNHNV and CDR2 YYDKDF (reference sequence). CDR3 length: 13 residues.

The chain couples TRBV4-1 to TRBJ2-2, with TRBD1 identical over 8 bases. The CDR3 loop spans 16 amino acids. CDR1 and CDR2 (germline): MGHRA, YSYEKL. With V trimmed by 1 base and J by 3 bases, 4 bases remained unmatched. The CDR3 here is CASSQGTGRDTGELFF. In nucleotides, the CDR3 is TGCGCCAGCAGCCAAGGGACAGGGCGGGACACCGGGGAGCTGTTTTTT.

This clone was recorded only once. The gene calls are TRBV28 and TRBJ1-5, with D possibly TRBD1 on 5 matching bases. This CDR3 is built from 16 residues. In germline, CDR1 is MDHEN, CDR2 SYDVKM. The V end lost 7 bases, the J end lost 5 bases, and 21 bases lay between the germline ends. CDR3: CASTRGERWADQPQHF. As DNA, the CDR3 is TGTGCCAGCACAAGGGGTGAAAGGTGGGCGGATCAGCCCCAGCATTTT.

J is TRBJ2-1 and V is TRBV9, with D perhaps TRBD1 (8 bases). This CDR3 region has 14 residues. The germline V gene has CDR1 SGDLS and CDR2 YYNGEE. V was cut by 4 bases and J by 8 bases, with 16 bases left in between. The CDR3 DNA is TGTGCCAGCAGCCCCCGGACAGGGAGGGATGAGCAGTTCTTC. This sequence encodes CASSPRTGRDEQFF.

The CDR3 region has the DNA TGTGCCAGCAGCTCGACGGGGGCAACTAATGAAAAACTGTTTTTT. It translates to CASSSTGATNEKLFF. The rearrangement uses TRBV5-6 and TRBJ1-4; tentatively, D is TRBD1 (5 bases). The ends were cut back, 3 bases at V and 0 bases at J, with 9 bases in the middle. CDR1 and CDR2 (germline): SGHDT, YYEEEE. The CDR3 consists of 15 residues.

J is TRBJ2-1 and V is TRBV5-1; 10 bases align to TRBD2. The CDR3 contains 17 residues. Trimming removed 4 bases from V and 5 bases from J; junction bases left unmatched: 12. Germline-derived CDR1 and CDR2 are SGHRS and YFSETQ. For the CDR3, the DNA is TGCGCCAGCAGCCTTATCCCCGGGACTAGCGAAAACAATGAGCAGTTCTTC. It translates to CASSLIPGTSENNEQFF.

This chain joins TRBV7-8 and TRBJ2-2; possible D gene TRBD1, 6 bases. V dropped 4 bases and J dropped 0 bases, with 15 bases sitting between them. This CDR3 contains 17 residues. Germline values: CDR1 SGHVS, CDR2 FQNEAQ. DNA of the CDR3: TGTGCCAGCAGCTGGGCTGTGCAGGGGACGAACACCGGGGAGCTGTTTTTT. Its translation is CASSWAVQGTNTGELFF.

The V and J genes are TRBV5-1 and TRBJ2-7; unclear D gene. The germline V gene encodes CDR1 SGHRS and CDR2 YFSETQ. CDR3 length: 16 residues. Trimming took off 4 bases at V and 1 base at J, with 18 bases between the two ends. In DNA form, the CDR3 reads TGCGCCAGCAGCATAGAATACGTGGGCCGATCCTACGAGCAGTACTTC. Translating gives CASSIEYVGRSYEQYF. Combining the CDR3 with reference TRBV5-1 and TRBJ2-7 gives the whole variable domain KAGVTQTPRYLIKTRGQQVTLSCSPISGHRSVSWYQQTPGQGLQFLFEYFSETQRNKGNFPGRFSGRQFSNSRSEMNVSTLELGDSALYLCASSIEYVGRSYEQYFGPGTRLTVT.

The rearrangement links TRBV2 to TRBJ2-1; 11 bases line up with TRBD1. Germline V gene lookup returns CDR1 SNHLY and CDR2 FYNNEI. Trimming removed 6 bases from V and 0 bases from J; junction bases left unmatched: 10. This CDR3 is built from 18 residues. The CDR3 region is CASSPPGTGGSSYNEQFF. The CDR3 nucleotides are TGTGCCAGCAGCCCACCCGGGACAGGGGGGAGCTCCTACAATGAGCAGTTCTTC.